The 31 T cell receptor beta chains listed next were all sequenced from one sample in a study of blood T cell repertoires in COVID-19. The protocol was immunoSEQ multiplex PCR, while the TCRdb copy is restricted to in-frame clones and leaves out a portion. The repertoire holds roughly 140,000 clones, with more than 70% as singletons. Sequenced material: peripheral blood. The receptors come from a man between 50 and 59 years old with active or convalescent COVID-19.

CDR3 protein: CASSFQGRSYEQYF. CDR3 DNA: TGTGCCAGCAGTTTTCAGGGCAGATCCTACGAGCAGTACTTC. This chain uses TRBV28 with TRBJ2-7; D may be TRBD1 (5 bases). V lost 3 bases, J lost 1 base, and 10 bases lay in between. Germline CDR1 MDHEN, CDR2 SYDVKM. This CDR3 region has 14 residues.

The V gene is TRBV6-1, the J gene TRBJ2-5; 8 nucleotides agree with TRBD1. J was trimmed by 2 bases and V by 4 bases; bases with no gene match: 18. This CDR3 is 19 amino acids long. Germline V CDR1 and CDR2: MNHNS, SASEGT. The CDR3 loop reads CASSVKTGESQKVQETQYF. The CDR3 coding sequence is TGTGCCAGCAGTGTTAAGACAGGGGAAAGTCAAAAGGTTCAAGAGACCCAGTACTTC.

This rearrangement joins TRBV6-6 to TRBJ1-1; 7 nucleotides align to TRBD1. J was trimmed by 5 bases and V by 6 bases; bases with no gene match: 6. Per the germline V gene, CDR1 is MNHNY and CDR2 is SVGAGI (reference sequence). The CDR3 loop spans 13 amino acids. CDR3 DNA sequence: TGTGCCAGCAGGCGAGACAGGGTGACTGAAGCTTTCTTT. Its protein is CASRRDRVTEAFF.

The count of this clone is one. The chain combines TRBV9 with TRBJ2-5, with 13 positions matching TRBD2. There are 16 residues in the CDR3. In germline, CDR1 is SGDLS, CDR2 YYNGEE. The trim removed 4 bases at V and 2 bases at J, leaving 5 bases unmatched. This CDR3 is CASSQRLAGGQETQYF. CDR3 coding DNA: TGTGCCAGCAGCCAGCGACTAGCGGGAGGACAAGAGACCCAGTACTTC. Full variable domain (rest looked up from reference TRBV9 and TRBJ2-5): DSGVTQTPKHLITATGQRVTLRCSPRSGDLSVYWYQQSLDQGLQFLIQYYNGEERAKGNILERFSAQQFPDLHSELNLSSLELGDSALYFCASSQRLAGGQETQYFGPGTRLLVL.

The V gene is TRBV29-1, the J gene TRBJ2-3; 9 nucleotides line up with TRBD1. This CDR3 is 14 amino acids long. CDR1 is SQVTM and CDR2 is ANQGSEA in the germline V gene. The V segment lost 7 bases and the J segment 0 bases; nucleotides outside the gene matches: 5. CDR3 sequence reads: CSAGTGYSTDTQYF. As DNA, the CDR3 is TGCAGCGCCGGGACAGGGTATAGCACAGATACGCAGTATTTT.

The rearrangement uses TRBV4-1 and TRBJ1-2; D might be TRBD1 (5 bases). CDR1 is MGHRA, CDR2 YSYEKL, per germline. The germline V and J ends were trimmed by 1 base and 4 bases, with 13 bases remaining between them. The CDR3 is made up of 15 amino acids. The CDR3 loop reads CASSQVTGESYGYTF. CDR3 nucleotides: TGCGCCAGCAGCCAAGTCACGGGGGAGAGCTATGGCTACACCTTC.

This chain joins TRBV18 and TRBJ2-2; 7 bases map to TRBD1. This CDR3 comprises 15 residues. After removal of 3 bases from V and 3 bases from J, the junction contained 4 bases not matched to a gene. CDR1 and CDR2 from the germline V gene are KGHSH and LQKENI. CDR3 in amino acids: CASSPRTGDTGELFF. CDR3 bases: TGTGCCAGCTCACCTCGGACAGGTGACACCGGGGAGCTGTTTTTT.

The rearrangement links TRBV7-9 to TRBJ2-7, with D unclear. V was clipped by 3 bases and J by 5 bases, with 14 bases between them. CDR3 size: 14 residues. Germline-derived CDR1 and CDR2 are SEHNR and FQNEAQ (reference sequence). The chain's CDR3 is CASSLGPNSNEQYF. The CDR3 nucleotides are TGTGCCAGCAGCTTGGGCCCCAACAGCAACGAGCAGTACTTC.

This clone appeared a single time. The J gene is TRBJ2-3, the V gene TRBV14, with TRBD2 identical over 14 bases. V shed 4 bases, J shed 2 bases, and the junction held 14 bases outside the gene matches. The length of the CDR3 is 20 residues. Germline assignment: CDR1 SGHDN and CDR2 FVKESK. CDR3 protein: CASSPLSGLAGDHSTDTQYF. The DNA of the CDR3 is TGTGCCAGCAGCCCTTTATCGGGACTAGCGGGAGACCACTCCACAGATACGCAGTATTTT.

The J gene is TRBJ1-6, the V gene TRBV7-2; 8 nucleotides line up with TRBD1. The CDR3 runs to 15 residues. Per germline, CDR1 SGHTA and CDR2 FQGNSA. Trimming cost V 4 bases and J 9 bases; bases outside gene matches: 8. CDR3 nucleotides: TGTGCCAGCAGCTCATTGACACAGGGGGGTTCACCCCTCCACTTT. Amino acid sequence: CASSSLTQGGSPLHF.

The chain carries TRBV7-2 and TRBJ1-3; D gene uncertain. CDR1 and CDR2 from the germline V gene are SGHTA and FQGNSA. This CDR3 spans 14 amino acids. Trimming shortened V by 2 bases and J by 7 bases, and 12 bases separated the two germline ends. CDR3 nucleotide sequence: TGTGCCAGCAGCTTATCCACGGGTTGGAACACCATATATTTT. It specifies CASSLSTGWNTIYF.

The chain carries TRBV5-1 and TRBJ2-6; 9 bases align to TRBD1. J gave up 4 bases and V 7 bases, and 12 bases lay outside the gene matches. The CDR3 has 17 amino acids. Germline-derived CDR1 and CDR2 are SGHRS and YFSETQ. The CDR3 bases are TGCGCCAGCCGACCGGGACAGGGATTACCAGGGGCCAACGTCCTGACTTTC. As protein: CASRPGQGLPGANVLTF.

This clone was observed a single time. The chain has TRBV5-6 and TRBJ1-5; a weak D match, TRBD1 (5 bases). This CDR3 region has 15 residues. Germline V gene lookup returns CDR1 SGHDT and CDR2 YYEEEE. Trimming shortened V by 4 bases and J by 7 bases, and 18 bases separated the two germline ends. CDR3 sequence: CASSRGGVPLQPQHF. Here the CDR3 DNA reads TGTGCCAGCAGCCGTGGGGGGGTCCCTTTACAGCCCCAGCATTTT.

The chain uses TRBV20-1 and TRBJ1-1; the match to TRBD1 covers 8 bases. Germline V gives CDR1 DFQATT, CDR2 SNEGSKA (reference sequence). Trimming at V came to 3 bases and at J to 2 bases, leaving 11 bases not matched to a gene. The CDR3 runs 16 residues. The CDR3 spells CSASNRGGLKNTEAFF. As DNA, the CDR3 is TGCAGTGCTAGTAACAGGGGGGGACTGAAAAACACTGAAGCTTTCTTT.

This clone turned up a few times. The chain joins TRBV9 to TRBJ2-7; 13 positions agree with TRBD2. J lost 2 bases, V lost 4 bases, and 6 bases had no gene match. The CDR3 covers 16 residues. The germline V gene has CDR1 SGDLS and CDR2 YYNGEE. The CDR3 here is CASSPRTSGSTYEQYF. In DNA, the CDR3 is TGTGCCAGCAGCCCGAGGACTAGCGGGAGCACCTACGAGCAGTACTTC.

J is TRBJ2-7 and V is TRBV4-1; 8 bases agree with TRBD1. The CDR3 totals 15 residues. Germline-derived CDR1 and CDR2 are MGHRA and YSYEKL. V shed 4 bases and J 6 bases; nucleotides not matched to a gene: 11. CDR3 sequence reads: CASSRRLTGVTEQYF. The CDR3, as DNA: TGCGCCAGCAGCCGAAGACTGACAGGGGTAACCGAGCAGTACTTC.

V is TRBV5-5 and J is TRBJ1-1; D is ambiguous. V dropped 3 bases and J dropped 7 bases, with 16 bases sitting between them. CDR3 length: 14 residues. CDR1 and CDR2 from the germline V gene are SGHKS and YYEKEE (reference sequence). DNA of the CDR3: TGTGCCAGCAGCTCCCTGGGCCGGGAGAATGAAGCTTTCTTT. Its translation: CASSSLGRENEAFF. The full variable domain, rest sourced from reference TRBV5-5 and TRBJ1-1, is DAGVTQSPTHLIKTRGQQVTLRCSPISGHKSVSWYQQVLGQGPQFIFQYYEKEERGRGNFPDRFSARQFPNYSSELNVNALLLGDSALYLCASSSLGRENEAFFGQGTRLTVV.

J is TRBJ1-3 and V is TRBV19; D might be TRBD1 (6 bases). The CDR3 loop spans 14 amino acids. Trimming took 3 bases from V and 2 from J, leaving 8 bases between them. Per germline, CDR1 LNHDA and CDR2 SQIVND (reference sequence). The CDR3 reads CASSIQGTGNTIYF. For the CDR3, the DNA is TGTGCCAGTAGTATCCAGGGGACTGGAAACACCATATATTTT.

This chain connects TRBV3-1 (or the pseudogene TRBV3-2) to TRBJ2-1; maybe TRBD1 (6 bases). CDR3 length equals 14 residues. V was clipped by 3 bases and J by 5 bases, with 11 bases between them. Germline lookup yields CDR1 LGHDT and CDR2 YNNKEL (reference sequence). The CDR3 nucleotides are TGTGCCAGCAGCCAGCAGGGGATACACAATGAGCAGTTCTTC. Translation gives CASSQQGIHNEQFF.

This clone was recorded only once. The CDR3 DNA is TGTGCCAGCACCAAGACAGGGAACTATGGCTACACCTTC. Encoded protein: CASTKTGNYGYTF. The rearrangement uses TRBV6-5 and TRBJ1-2, with TRBD1 matching 7 bases. This CDR3 region has 13 residues. The germline V gene encodes CDR1 MNHEY and CDR2 SVGAGI. The V segment lost 7 bases and the J segment 2 bases; nucleotides outside the gene matches: 4.

The rearrangement uses TRBV19 and TRBJ1-5; 7 bases are a match to TRBD1. V shed 6 bases and J 0 bases; nucleotides not matched to a gene: 11. The CDR3 is 17 amino acids. Germline CDR1 LNHDA, CDR2 SQIVND (reference sequence). CDR3 in DNA: TGTGCCAGTAGCCAAAAGGGGGCCCTTTATAGCAATCAGCCCCAGCATTTT. Amino acid sequence: CASSQKGALYSNQPQHF. Complete variable domain (other parts from reference TRBV19 and TRBJ1-5): DGGITQSPKYLFRKEGQNVTLSCEQNLNHDAMYWYRQDPGQGLRLIYYSQIVNDFQKGDIAEGYSVSREKKESFPLTVTSAQKNPTAFYLCASSQKGALYSNQPQHFGDGTRLSIL.

The chain joins TRBV18 to TRBJ2-3; weak D call: TRBD2 (5 bases). V dropped 1 base and J dropped 3 bases, with 11 bases sitting between them. Germline V gives CDR1 KGHSH, CDR2 LQKENI. The CDR3 extends over 15 amino acids. CDR3 nucleotides: TGTGCCAGCTCACCACTAGTGAGGGAAACAGATACGCAGTATTTT. Its protein product is CASSPLVRETDTQYF.

Here the CDR3 reads CASSPPGTISYGEQFF. The CDR3 region has the DNA TGTGCCAGCAGTCCTCCCGGGACTATAAGCTATGGTGAGCAGTTCTTC. The chain uses TRBV7-2 and TRBJ2-1; 7 positions match TRBD2. This CDR3 spans 16 amino acids. J lost 9 bases, V lost 6 bases, and 17 bases had no gene match. The V gene's germline CDR1 is SGHTA and CDR2 FQGNSA.

This clone was found a few times. This chain uses TRBV25-1 with TRBJ2-7; 10 nucleotides line up with TRBD1. The CDR3 runs to 12 residues. Germline V CDR1 and CDR2: MGHDK, SYGVNS. This CDR3 is CASGQGVGEQYF. As DNA, the CDR3 is TGTGCTAGCGGACAGGGGGTTGGTGAGCAGTACTTC.

V is TRBV4-2 and J is TRBJ2-7; 7 positions match TRBD1. The CDR3 runs to 14 residues. Germline V gene lookup returns CDR1 LGHNA and CDR2 YNFKEQ. Trimming cost V 0 bases and J 4 bases; bases outside gene matches: 3. CDR3 coding DNA: TGTGCCAGCAGCCAAGACAGGGGGTCTTACGAGCAGTACTTC. Amino acids: CASSQDRGSYEQYF.

The chain joins TRBV6-6 to TRBJ2-1, with 7 bases lining up with TRBD2. The V segment lost 8 bases and the J segment 12 bases; nucleotides outside the gene matches: 16. Germline V gene sequence: CDR1 MNHNY, CDR2 SVGAGI (reference sequence). The CDR3 is made up of 14 amino acids. CDR3 amino acids: CASCRSLADCMQFF. In nucleotides, the CDR3 is TGTGCCAGCTGCCGCAGTCTAGCGGACTGCATGCAGTTCTTC.

The chain couples TRBV6-6 to TRBJ2-3; D gene unclear. The CDR3 has 15 amino acids. The germline V gene encodes CDR1 MNHNY and CDR2 SVGAGI (reference sequence). Between the trimmed V and J ends, which lost 0 bases and 2 bases, there was a span of 9 bases. DNA of the CDR3: TGTGCCAGCAGTTACTCGGCTAGTCTCACAGATACGCAGTATTTT. The encoded protein is CASSYSASLTDTQYF.

The chain joins TRBV7-8 to TRBJ2-1; 10 bases line up with TRBD2. The CDR3 consists of 17 residues. J gave up 8 bases and V 5 bases, and 15 bases lay outside the gene matches. Germline assignment: CDR1 SGHVS and CDR2 FQNEAQ. CDR3 nucleotide sequence: TGTGCCAGCAGCCCCCGCACCGGGACTAGCGCCAGGGATGAGCAGTTCTTC. This encodes CASSPRTGTSARDEQFF. Full variable domain (rest looked up from reference TRBV7-8 and TRBJ2-1): GAGVSQSPRYKVAKRGQDVALRCDPISGHVSLFWYQQALGQGPEFLTYFQNEAQLDKSGLPSDRFFAERPEGSVSTLKIQRTQQEDSAVYLCASSPRTGTSARDEQFFGPGTRLTVL.

V gene TRBV5-6 combines with J gene TRBJ1-5; perhaps TRBD1 as D (5 bases). The CDR3 loop spans 16 amino acids. V dropped 2 bases and J dropped 2 bases, with 14 bases sitting between them. Germline V gene lookup returns CDR1 SGHDT and CDR2 YYEEEE. CDR3 nucleotides: TGTGCCAGCAGCTTTGGCGCCAGGGCGGGCAATCAGCCCCAGCATTTT. Translating it yields CASSFGARAGNQPQHF.

The rearrangement joins TRBV7-9 to TRBJ2-1, with a tentative D call TRBD2 (6 bases). Trimming shortened V by 4 bases and J by 6 bases, and 10 bases separated the two germline ends. Germline-derived CDR1 and CDR2 are SEHNR and FQNEAQ (reference sequence). The CDR3 loop spans 13 amino acids. The CDR3: CASSWRDFNEQFF. CDR3 DNA sequence: TGTGCCAGCAGCTGGCGGGACTTCAATGAGCAGTTCTTC. The full variable domain, its missing parts supplied by reference TRBV7-9 and TRBJ2-1, is DTGVSQNPRHKITKRGQNVTFRCDPISEHNRLYWYRQTLGQGPEFLTYFQNEAQLEKSRLLSDRFSAERPKGSFSTLEIQRTEQGDSAMYLCASSWRDFNEQFFGPGTRLTVL.

CDR3 in DNA: TGTGCCAGCAGCTTGTACGGGACTAGTTACAATGAGCAGTTCTTC. Amino acids: CASSLYGTSYNEQFF. This rearrangement joins TRBV5-6 to TRBJ2-1; 8 bases map to TRBD2. CDR3 length equals 15 residues. J gave up 4 bases and V 1 base, and 4 bases lay outside the gene matches. Germline V gene lookup returns CDR1 SGHDT and CDR2 YYEEEE. Full variable domain (outside the CDR3, taken from reference TRBV5-6 and TRBJ2-1): DAGVTQSPTHLIKTRGQQVTLRCSPKSGHDTVSWYQQALGQGPQFIFQYYEEEERQRGNFPDRFSGHQFPNYSSELNVNALLLGDSALYLCASSLYGTSYNEQFFGPGTRLTVL.